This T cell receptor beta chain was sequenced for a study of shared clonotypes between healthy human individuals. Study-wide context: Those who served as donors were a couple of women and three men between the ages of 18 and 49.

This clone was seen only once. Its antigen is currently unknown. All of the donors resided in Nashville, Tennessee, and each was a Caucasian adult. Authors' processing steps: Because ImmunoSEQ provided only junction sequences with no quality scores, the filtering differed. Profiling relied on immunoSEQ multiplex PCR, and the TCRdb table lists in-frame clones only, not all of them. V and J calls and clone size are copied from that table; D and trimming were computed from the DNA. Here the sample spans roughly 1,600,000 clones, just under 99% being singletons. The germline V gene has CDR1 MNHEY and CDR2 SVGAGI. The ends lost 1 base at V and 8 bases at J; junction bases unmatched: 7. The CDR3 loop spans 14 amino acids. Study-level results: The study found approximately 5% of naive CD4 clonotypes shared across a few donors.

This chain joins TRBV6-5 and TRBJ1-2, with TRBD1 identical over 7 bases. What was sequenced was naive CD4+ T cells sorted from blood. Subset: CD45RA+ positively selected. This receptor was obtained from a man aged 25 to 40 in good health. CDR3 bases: TGTGCCAGCAGTTACTGGGACAGCAGGGAAGGCTACACCTTC. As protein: CASSYWDSREGYTF.